Presented here are 24 T cell receptor beta chains from one specimen sequenced in a study of cytomegalovirus exposure and HLA in healthy donors. PCR used 60 Vbeta primers and 13 Jbeta primers. TCRdb keeps only in-frame clones here, not all; method: immunoSEQ multiplex PCR. Here the sample spans about 73,000 clones, less than 80% being singletons. The sequenced sample consisted of PBMCs. The receptors originated from a woman aged 50 to 60 in good health and CMV-seropositive.

Concerning this clone itself: Other nucleotide sequences in the sample specify the same CDR3. The V gene is TRBV28, the J gene TRBJ2-7; a weak D match, TRBD2 (7 bases). This CDR3 region has 15 residues. CDR1 and CDR2 from the germline V gene are MDHEN and SYDVKM. Trimming cost V 9 bases and J 2 bases, with 20 bases left between them. CDR3 sequence: CASRGGGDGPYEQYV. For the CDR3, the DNA is TGTGCCAGTAGGGGAGGGGGGGACGGCCCCTACGAGCAGTACGTC.

The chain links TRBV11-2 to TRBJ1-4; D ambiguous. Trimming shortened V by 4 bases and J by 4 bases, and 10 bases separated the two germline ends. This CDR3 comprises 14 residues. Germline V gives CDR1 SGHAT, CDR2 FQNNGV. CDR3 amino acids: CASSSRGYNEKLFF. The CDR3 DNA is TGTGCCAGCAGCTCCAGAGGATATAATGAAAAACTGTTTTTT.

This clone is a singleton in its sample. The genes are TRBV2 and TRBJ2-5; 9 bases line up with TRBD2. V lost 8 bases to trimming and J lost 2 bases; unmatched junction nucleotides: 12. CDR3 size: 16 residues. Germline values: CDR1 SNHLY, CDR2 FYNNEI. CDR3 sequence reads: CASVPQASGVQETQYF. DNA of the CDR3: TGTGCCAGCGTTCCCCAGGCTAGCGGGGTACAAGAGACCCAGTACTTC.

In this sample, this clone turned up a few times. V gene TRBV4-1 combines with J gene TRBJ2-3, with a possible D match to TRBD2 (6 bases). Trimming took off 1 base at V and 4 bases at J, with 12 bases between the two ends. This CDR3 spans 15 amino acids. CDR1 is MGHRA, CDR2 YSYEKL, per germline. The CDR3 here is CASSQVAGSADTQYF. The CDR3 DNA follows: TGCGCCAGCAGCCAAGTGGCGGGGTCCGCAGATACGCAGTATTTT.

The CDR3 coding sequence is TGTGCCAGCCGAGCGGGGGCCAACGGCGATGAGCAGTTCTTC. It encodes CASRAGANGDEQFF. The chain is built from TRBV6-5 and TRBJ2-1; TRBD2 matches at 8 bases. Trimming took 8 bases from V and 8 from J; bases not matched to a gene: 11. The V gene's germline CDR1 is MNHEY and CDR2 SVGAGI. This CDR3 has 14 amino acids.

This rearrangement joins TRBV9 to TRBJ2-3, with D possibly matching TRBD1 (6 bases). Germline V gene data show CDR1 as SGDLS and CDR2 as YYNGEE. This CDR3 has 16 residues. The ends were cut back, 2 bases at V and 8 bases at J, with 21 bases in the middle. CDR3 bases: TGTGCCAGCAGCGTGCTTACAGGGCCCTCCTCAGGTACGCAGTATTTT. Translated, it gives CASSVLTGPSSGTQYF.

The CDR3 spells CSVGDDGISNTGELFF. The CDR3 DNA reads as TGCAGCGTTGGAGACGACGGGATATCGAACACCGGGGAGCTGTTTTTT. The V and J genes are TRBV29-1 and TRBJ2-2, with a possible D match to TRBD2 (5 bases). The CDR3 runs to 16 residues. Germline-derived CDR1 and CDR2 are SQVTM and ANQGSEA. The V and J ends lost 4 bases and 0 bases respectively, with 15 bases between them.

The chain carries TRBV6-1 and TRBJ1-2; 7 nucleotides match TRBD1. The germline V gene encodes CDR1 MNHNS and CDR2 SASEGT. The CDR3 totals 15 residues. V dropped 1 base and J dropped 7; count of bases not matched to a gene: 9. The CDR3 bases are TGTGCCAGCAGTGAAGTAGACAGGGTGCAAAGTGGCTACACCTTC. It encodes CASSEVDRVQSGYTF.

The genes are TRBV6-5 and TRBJ2-2; D is ambiguous. This CDR3 is 11 amino acids long. The V gene's germline CDR1 is MNHEY and CDR2 SVGAGI. Between the trimmed V and J ends, which lost 2 bases and 9 bases, there was a span of 4 bases. CDR3 nucleotides: TGTGCCAGCAGTTACGGCAGGGAGCTGTTTTTT. It is translated as CASSYGRELFF.

The V call is TRBV11-2, the J call TRBJ2-1, with D perhaps TRBD2 (5 bases). CDR1 is SGHAT, CDR2 FQNNGV, per germline. The CDR3 is made up of 14 amino acids. V lost 5 bases and J lost 7, with 15 bases in between. DNA for the CDR3: TGTGCCAGCAGCACCGGACTTAAGATGAATGAGCAGTTCTTC. Encoded protein: CASSTGLKMNEQFF.

V and J are TRBV19 and TRBJ1-1; D is uncertain. The CDR3 covers 14 residues. CDR1 is LNHDA, CDR2 SQIVND, per germline (reference sequence). The V and J ends lost 6 bases and 4 bases respectively, with 15 bases between them. The CDR3 DNA reads as TGTGCCAGTAGGCCTGCGGGCAGTGGCACTGAAGCTTTCTTT. Translated: CASRPAGSGTEAFF.

Details on this clone: At one boundary the junction diverges from the germline segment, which might be a read error. The chain employs TRBV4-2 and TRBJ1-3; maybe TRBD1 (6 bases). The CDR3 extends over 17 amino acids. Germline CDR1 reads LGHNA; CDR2 reads YNFKEQ. The CDR3 sequence: CASGQDWGGDSGNTIYF. The CDR3 DNA follows: TGTGCCAGCGGCCAAGATTGGGGGGGCGACTCTGGAAACACCATATATTTT.

This chain joins TRBV7-9 and TRBJ1-2; D not certain. V gave up 1 base and J gave up 8 bases, with 14 bases separating them. CDR1 SEHNR and CDR2 FQNEAQ come from the germline V gene (reference sequence). This CDR3 comprises 14 residues. The DNA for the CDR3 is TGTGCCAGCAGCTTAGTACCGGGGTGGGAAGGCTACACCTTC. Translation gives CASSLVPGWEGYTF.

The CDR3 nucleotides read TGCAGCGTTGAGAAGGACGACAGTATCTCTGGAAACACCATATATTTT. Its protein product is CSVEKDDSISGNTIYF. This chain uses TRBV29-1 with TRBJ1-3; weak D call: TRBD1 (5 bases). The germline gives CDR1 SQVTM, CDR2 ANQGSEA. The CDR3 extends over 16 amino acids. Trimming left V 3 bases short and J 0 bases short, with 15 bases between.

V usage is TRBV27 and J usage is TRBJ1-1, with 7 nucleotides matching TRBD1. The V gene's germline CDR1 is MNHEY and CDR2 SMNVEV (reference sequence). V trimming: 2 bases; J trimming: 4 bases; junction bases outside the gene matches: 4. This CDR3 comprises 14 residues. The CDR3 is CASSLSAGGTEAFF. In nucleotides, the CDR3 is TGTGCCAGCAGTTTAAGTGCAGGGGGCACTGAAGCTTTCTTT.

CDR3 sequence: CASSQDLLNTEAFF. DNA for the CDR3: TGCGCCAGCAGCCAAGATCTATTGAACACTGAAGCTTTCTTT. The chain has TRBV4-1 and TRBJ1-1; unclear D gene. Germline assignment: CDR1 MGHRA and CDR2 YSYEKL. Trimming shortened V by 0 bases and J by 0 bases, and 5 bases separated the two germline ends. The CDR3 length is 14 residues.

The genes are TRBV28 and TRBJ1-6; tentatively, D is TRBD1 (5 bases). This CDR3 contains 15 residues. Germline V gene sequence: CDR1 MDHEN, CDR2 SYDVKM. Trimming cost V 10 bases and J 5 bases, with 18 bases left between them. CDR3: CATPGGTLDNSPLHF. The CDR3 DNA follows: TGTGCCACCCCTGGGGGGACGCTAGATAATTCACCCCTCCACTTT.

The J gene is TRBJ2-5, the V gene TRBV6-6; D perhaps matches TRBD2 (5 bases). The germline V gene has CDR1 MNHNY and CDR2 SVGAGI (reference sequence). Trimming stripped 0 bases from V and 4 bases from J, with 12 bases between. CDR3 length equals 15 residues. The CDR3 region is CASSYSRETAETQYF. DNA for the CDR3: TGTGCCAGCAGTTACTCACGGGAAACAGCAGAGACCCAGTACTTC.

By share of the sample, this clone is large. Germline and junction disagree at one end, which may indicate a read error. This chain connects TRBV5-6 to TRBJ2-2; perhaps TRBD1 as D (6 bases). Germline-derived CDR1 and CDR2 are SGHDT and YYEEEE. There are 15 residues in the CDR3. The CDR3 nucleotides are TGTGCCAGCAGCTCGCTTCAGGGGAACTCCGGGGAGCTGTTTTTT. This encodes CASSSLQGNSGELFF.

This clone was counted a few times. This chain connects TRBV11-2 to TRBJ1-1; TRBD1 matches 8 bases. The V gene end was trimmed by 6 bases and the J gene end by 11 bases; junction bases not matched to a gene: 11. Germline-derived CDR1 and CDR2 are SGHAT and FQNNGV. CDR3 length equals 13 residues. CDR3 DNA sequence: TGTGCCAGCAGATATCAGGGGGCGGACAAGGCTTTCTTT. Protein sequence: CASRYQGADKAFF. The full variable domain, its missing parts supplied by reference TRBV11-2 and TRBJ1-1, is EAGVAQSPRYKIIEKRQSVAFWCNPISGHATLYWYQQILGQGPKLLIQFQNNGVVDDSQLPKDRFSAERLKGVDSTLKIQPAKLEDSAVYLCASRYQGADKAFFGQGTRLTVV.

The rearrangement joins TRBV7-6 to TRBJ2-1; perhaps TRBD2 as D (6 bases). Germline values: CDR1 SGHVS, CDR2 FNYEAQ. V was cut by 5 bases and J by 6 bases, with 14 bases left in between. The CDR3 consists of 14 residues. The CDR3 loop reads CASSTRGGPNEQFF. CDR3 DNA: TGTGCCAGCAGCACCCGGGGAGGCCCCAATGAGCAGTTCTTC.

The V call is TRBV9, the J call TRBJ2-1; D is uncertain. V gave up 0 bases and J gave up 5 bases, with 6 bases separating them. Germline CDR1 is SGDLS and CDR2 is YYNGEE. CDR3 length equals 13 residues. The CDR3 sequence is CASSVALDNEQFF. The CDR3 DNA is TGTGCCAGCAGCGTAGCCCTAGACAATGAGCAGTTCTTC.

The chain combines TRBV4-1 with TRBJ1-6, with D unresolved. CDR1 MGHRA and CDR2 YSYEKL come from the germline V gene. CDR3 length: 17 residues. The germline V and J ends were trimmed by 1 base and 2 bases, with 12 bases remaining between them. CDR3 nucleotide sequence: TGCGCCAGCAGCCAAGGCCATTTGGAGACCTATAATTCACCCCTCCACTTT. Its protein product is CASSQGHLETYNSPLHF.

This chain uses TRBV2 with TRBJ1-6; TRBD1 agrees at 8 bases. This CDR3 comprises 15 residues. Germline values: CDR1 SNHLY, CDR2 FYNNEI. With V trimmed by 6 bases and J by 5 bases, 6 bases remained unmatched. This CDR3 reads CASRSGQGDNSPLHF. The DNA of the CDR3 is TGTGCCAGCAGATCCGGACAGGGAGATAATTCACCCCTCCACTTT.